The 18 T cell receptor beta chains presented below share a single source sample, sequenced in a study of TIL therapy for anti-PD-1-resistant metastatic lung cancer. The time point was: pre-treatment sample, taken before nivolumab and TIL therapy. Most excised metastases sampled were pleural nodules or supraclavicular lymph nodes. This was the immunoSEQ v3 assay. This table comes from immunoSEQ multiplex PCR, and its TCRdb copy is limited to in-frame clones, with some not included. The sample holds about 50,000 clones, just over 70% seen once. The material sequenced was tumor tissue, taken at baseline. These receptors came from a person aged 25 to 85 with non-small cell lung cancer.

The genes are TRBV19 and TRBJ2-3; perhaps TRBD1 as D (6 bases). This CDR3 is built from 14 residues. CDR1 and CDR2 (germline): LNHDA, SQIVND (reference sequence). Trimming took off 9 bases at V and 0 bases at J, with 13 bases between the two ends. The CDR3 is CASTQGRSTDTQYF. CDR3 sequence (DNA): TGTGCCAGCACCCAGGGGCGAAGCACAGATACGCAGTATTTT.

This chain links TRBV9 with TRBJ2-7; 7 bases fit TRBD1. The CDR3 extends over 14 amino acids. The germline V gene encodes CDR1 SGDLS and CDR2 YYNGEE. V trimming: 3 bases; J trimming: 2 bases; junction bases outside the gene matches: 5. This CDR3 is CASSAGQETYEQYF. As DNA, the CDR3 is TGTGCCAGCAGCGCAGGACAGGAGACCTACGAGCAGTACTTC.

The chain joins TRBV9 to TRBJ2-5, with D perhaps TRBD1 (6 bases). The end of the DNA fits TRBJ2-7 better, so the J call may be wrong. The CDR3 covers 16 residues. Looked up from germline, CDR1 is SGDLS and CDR2 is YYNGEE. This chain's CDR3 is CASSLGGRTVSYEQYF. The CDR3 nucleotides read TGTGCCAGCAGCCTAGGTGGGCGGACAGTGTCCTACGAGCAGTACTTC.

A remark on this clone: The same CDR3 can be traced to other DNA sequences in this sample. J is TRBJ2-2 and V is TRBV6-5; 11 bases agree with TRBD2. The CDR3 has 16 residues. Germline CDR1 and CDR2: MNHEY and SVGAGI. V shed 2 bases and J 6 bases; nucleotides not matched to a gene: 5. The CDR3 DNA reads TGTGCCAGCAGTTACCTTACTAGCGGGAGACCCGGGGAGCTGTTTTTT. It specifies CASSYLTSGRPGELFF.

The chain is built from TRBV19 and TRBJ1-5, with 10 bases aligning to TRBD1. The germline V gene encodes CDR1 LNHDA and CDR2 SQIVND (reference sequence). The CDR3 is 17 amino acids. Unmatched junction bases numbered 10, after V lost 8 bases and J lost 0 bases. CDR3 sequence (DNA): TGTGCCAGTCGACAGGGGGCTTCCCGAAATAGCAATCAGCCCCAGCATTTT. Protein: CASRQGASRNSNQPQHF.

This chain uses TRBV6-1 with TRBJ1-2; TRBD1 is a possible D gene (5 bases). The CDR3 is made up of 14 amino acids. V lost 6 bases and J 8 bases, leaving 19 bases between the germline ends. Per germline, CDR1 MNHNS and CDR2 SASEGT. The CDR3 coding sequence is TGTGCCAGCAGGGCCTTTGGGGGATTAGGAGGCTACACCTTC. Amino acids: CASRAFGGLGGYTF.

The chain joins TRBV7-9 to TRBJ1-1; possible D gene TRBD1, 5 bases. V was pared by 1 base and J by 4 bases, with 10 bases between. This CDR3 is built from 14 residues. Germline CDR1 reads SEHNR; CDR2 reads FQNEAQ (reference sequence). CDR3 DNA: TGTGCCAGCAGCTTAGAGGGGCGAATCACTGAAGCTTTCTTT. Amino acid sequence: CASSLEGRITEAFF.

The rearrangement links TRBV29-1 to TRBJ1-6; the D is unclear. The V and J ends lost 5 bases and 2 bases respectively, with 16 bases between them. Germline CDR1 and CDR2: SQVTM and ANQGSEA. The CDR3 length is 16 residues. CDR3 bases: TGCAGCGTTAGGATGGACGGCGGGCCCTATAATTCACCCCTCCACTTT. The encoded protein is CSVRMDGGPYNSPLHF.

Written as DNA, the CDR3 is TGTGCCAGCAGCTTGGCGGGACAGGGTCCGTCGTTTAGCACCGGGGAGCTGTTTTTT. As protein: CASSLAGQGPSFSTGELFF. The V and J genes are TRBV5-6 and TRBJ2-2; 9 bases are a match to TRBD1. Per the germline V gene, CDR1 is SGHDT and CDR2 is YYEEEE. Trimming at V came to 0 bases and at J to 4 bases, leaving 13 bases not matched to a gene. The CDR3 runs to 19 residues.

The gene calls are TRBV6-1 and TRBJ2-5; the D is unclear. V lost 4 bases, J lost 7 bases, and 10 bases lay in between. This CDR3 is built from 12 residues. CDR1 and CDR2 (germline): MNHNS, SASEGT. The CDR3 protein is CASSVFVGTQYF. In DNA form, the CDR3 reads TGTGCCAGCAGTGTTTTTGTGGGGACCCAGTACTTC.

This rearrangement joins TRBV6-5 to TRBJ2-7, with 8 positions matching TRBD2. The CDR3 covers 13 residues. CDR1 MNHEY and CDR2 SVGAGI come from the germline V gene. Trimming took 7 bases from V and 12 from J; bases not matched to a gene: 14. The CDR3 region has the DNA TGTGCCAGCATCCCGAAGACAGGCCGGGGGGGGTACTTC. It is translated as CASIPKTGRGGYF.

In this sample, this clone turned up a few times. The chain carries TRBV12-2 and TRBJ1-2. TRBV12-2 is flagged as a pseudogene. The CDR3 runs to 16 residues. Here the CDR3 DNA reads TGTGCAAGTCGCTTTAGCGGGGGACAGCTCCACTATGGCTACACCTTC. It yields the protein CASRFSGGQLHYGYTF.

The chain uses TRBV7-6 and TRBJ2-1; maybe TRBD1 (6 bases). The ends were cut back, 5 bases at V and 6 bases at J, with 11 bases in the middle. CDR1 and CDR2 (germline): SGHVS, FNYEAQ. The CDR3 has 13 amino acids. The CDR3: CASSPGTFNEQFF. The CDR3 DNA is TGTGCCAGCAGCCCCGGGACATTCAATGAGCAGTTCTTC.

This clone came up a few times. The V and J genes are TRBV18 and TRBJ1-2, with TRBD1 as a possible D gene (6 bases). The V end lost 5 bases, the J end lost 8 bases, and 21 bases lay between the germline ends. Germline assignment: CDR1 KGHSH and CDR2 LQKENI. The CDR3 loop spans 15 amino acids. In nucleotides, the CDR3 is TGTGCCAGCTCATCACAACAGGGTGTTGACGGCGGCTACACCTTC. Encoded protein: CASSSQQGVDGGYTF.

This clone was counted between two and nine times. The V and J genes are TRBV19 and TRBJ1-5; the D is unclear. Germline V gene lookup returns CDR1 LNHDA and CDR2 SQIVND (reference sequence). Between the trimmed V and J ends, which lost 5 bases and 11 bases, there was a span of 16 bases. The CDR3 is made up of 13 amino acids. The CDR3 sequence is CASSPQTRLAQHF. CDR3 coding DNA: TGTGCCAGTAGTCCCCAAACTAGGTTAGCCCAGCATTTT.

The genes are TRBV11-2 and TRBJ2-1; 9 bases match TRBD1. J lost 1 base, V lost 0 bases, and 7 bases had no gene match. In germline, CDR1 is SGHAT, CDR2 FQNNGV. The CDR3 spans 18 residues. CDR3 DNA sequence: TGTGCCAGCAGCTTAGATTCTAACAGGGGGCAGTCCTACAATGAGCAGTTCTTC. Translated: CASSLDSNRGQSYNEQFF. The full variable domain, with the rest looked up from reference TRBV11-2 and TRBJ2-1, is EAGVAQSPRYKIIEKRQSVAFWCNPISGHATLYWYQQILGQGPKLLIQFQNNGVVDDSQLPKDRFSAERLKGVDSTLKIQPAKLEDSAVYLCASSLDSNRGQSYNEQFFGPGTRLTVL.

The rearrangement links TRBV10-3 to TRBJ1-5; 9 bases fit TRBD1. Germline V gene sequence: CDR1 ENHRY, CDR2 SYGVKD. Unmatched junction bases numbered 5, after V lost 10 bases and J lost 4 bases. The length of the CDR3 is 13 residues. The CDR3 DNA sequence: TGTGCCACCCGAGGGACAGGGAATCAGCCCCAGCATTTT. Protein sequence: CATRGTGNQPQHF.

This clone was counted only a few times. This chain links TRBV4-1 with TRBJ2-1; 7 positions match TRBD2. V was pared by 0 bases and J by 5 bases, with 7 bases of the junction left unmatched. This CDR3 region has 16 residues. Germline V gene lookup returns CDR1 MGHRA and CDR2 YSYEKL. The CDR3 DNA sequence: TGCGCCAGCAGCCAAGATGATCAAGCGGGGAACAATGAGCAGTTCTTC. It encodes CASSQDDQAGNNEQFF.